A single sample gave rise to the 18 T cell receptor beta chains below, sequenced in a study of human T cells and chemical hapten exposure. Time point denoted: pre-sensitization, week 0. This sample's treatment: therapeutic diphenylcyclopropenone sensitization with weekly scalp DPC. TCRdb reanalysed the RACE reads using MiXCR and keeps one entry per CDR3 protein. The sample records approximately 260,000 distinct CDR3 sequences, about 8.6% being singletons. This specimen consisted of whole blood, obtained in connection with sensitization to the hapten diphenylcyclopropenone (DPC). All receptors derive from a woman aged 40-49 years with alopecia areata. Some clones in this sample may be carry-over from other donors' samples.

This clonotype was seen only a few times. The J gene is TRBJ2-1, the V gene TRBV14, with D uncertain. The germline CDR1 and CDR2 sequences are SGHDN and FVKESK. The CDR3 has 15 amino acids. The V and J ends lost 3 bases and 6 bases respectively, with 15 bases between them. This chain's CDR3 is CASSQLRIDGNEQFF. The DNA for the CDR3 is TGTGCCAGCAGCCAGTTGAGAATTGACGGCAATGAGCAGTTCTTC.

The chain is built from TRBV29-1 and TRBJ2-5; D gene unclear. Trimming shortened V by 4 bases and J by 5 bases, and 17 bases separated the two germline ends. The CDR3 consists of 14 residues. Germline V CDR1 and CDR2: SQVTM, ANQGSEA. The CDR3 DNA reads TGCAGCGTTGGAAGGCCGGCCCTCGGGGAGACCCAGTACTTC. Translated: CSVGRPALGETQYF.

CDR3 loop: CASSFDRGPSRTEAFF. The DNA of the CDR3 is TGCGCCAGCAGCTTCGACAGGGGGCCCTCCCGGACTGAAGCTTTCTTT. The V gene is TRBV5-1, the J gene TRBJ1-1, with 10 bases identical to TRBD1. This CDR3 is built from 16 residues. Trimming cost V 2 bases and J 5 bases; bases outside gene matches: 9. Germline values: CDR1 SGHRS, CDR2 YFSETQ.

This clonotype was observed a few times. The chain links TRBV6-5 to TRBJ2-1; TRBD2 agrees at 10 bases. V trimming: 7 bases; J trimming: 8 bases; junction bases outside the gene matches: 8. The CDR3 is made up of 14 amino acids. CDR1 is MNHEY, CDR2 SVGAGI, per germline. This CDR3 reads CASKWSGGGDEQFF. DNA of the CDR3: TGTGCCAGCAAGTGGAGCGGGGGGGGAGATGAGCAGTTCTTC.

V is TRBV5-6 and J is TRBJ1-1; possible D gene TRBD1, 6 bases. The CDR3 length is 14 residues. V was clipped by 4 bases and J by 4 bases, with 14 bases between them. Germline V lookup: CDR1 SGHDT, CDR2 YYEEEE. The CDR3 DNA follows: TGTGCCAGCAGCAAGAGGGGGTTAGGCACTGAAGCTTTCTTT. Amino acids: CASSKRGLGTEAFF.

This clonotype was picked up one time. Without the conserved terminal phenylalanine or tryptophan, this CDR3 likely stems from a read error. The rearrangement links TRBV5-1 to TRBJ1-6; D not certain. The germline gives CDR1 SGHRS, CDR2 YFSETQ. Trimming stripped 7 bases from V and 5 bases from J, with 13 bases between. The CDR3 totals 14 residues. CDR3 sequence: CASRDPGDNSPLHS. CDR3 bases: TGCGCCAGCCGCGACCCGGGAGATAATTCACCCCTCCACTCT.

There are a few counts of this clonotype. The chain joins TRBV6-2 or TRBV6-3 to TRBJ1-1; weak D call: TRBD1 (6 bases). CDR3 size: 13 residues. The germline V gene encodes CDR1 MNHEY and CDR2 SVGEGT. Trimming left V 6 bases short and J 6 bases short, with 14 bases between. The CDR3 sequence is CASSSTGLAEAFF. The CDR3, as DNA: TGTGCCAGCAGCTCAACAGGGTTGGCTGAAGCTTTCTTT.

There are many counts of this clonotype. The chain employs TRBV18 and TRBJ2-7; 9 bases map to TRBD2. Germline CDR1 and CDR2: KGHSH and LQKENI. The CDR3 has 14 amino acids. With 2 bases clipped from V and 2 bases from J, the junction kept 1 base outside the gene matches. CDR3 nucleotide sequence: TGTGCCAGCTCACCAGCTAGCGGGACCTACGAGCAGTACTTC. Protein: CASSPASGTYEQYF. Full variable domain (remainder filled in from reference TRBV18 and TRBJ2-7): NAGVMQNPRHLVRRRGQEARLRCSPMKGHSHVYWYRQLPEEGLKFMVYLQKENIIDESGMPKERFSAEFPKEGPSILRIQQVVRGDSAAYFCASSPASGTYEQYFGPGTRLTVT.

This clonotype was detected many times. This chain connects TRBV4-3 to TRBJ2-4; TRBD2 agrees at 9 bases. The V gene end was trimmed by 6 bases and the J gene end by 6 bases; junction bases not matched to a gene: 3. Germline V lookup: CDR1 LGHNA, CDR2 YSLEER. The CDR3 is 13 residues long. The CDR3 DNA reads as TGCGCCAGCAGTCTAGCGGGAAGAAACATTCAGTACTTC. Translation gives CASSLAGRNIQYF.

The chain has TRBV7-9 and TRBJ1-5; TRBD1 might be the D (6 bases). CDR3 length equals 15 residues. The ends were cut back, 5 bases at V and 5 bases at J, with 16 bases in the middle. Germline CDR1 and CDR2: SEHNR and FQNEAQ (reference sequence). The CDR3 here is CASSKQGGGDQPQHF. The CDR3 DNA reads as TGTGCCAGCAGCAAACAGGGTGGCGGAGATCAGCCCCAGCATTTT. The full variable domain, with the rest looked up from reference TRBV7-9 and TRBJ1-5, is DTGVSQNPRHKITKRGQNVTFRCDPISEHNRLYWYRQTLGQGPEFLTYFQNEAQLEKSRLLSDRFSAERPKGSFSTLEIQRTEQGDSAMYLCASSKQGGGDQPQHFGDGTRLSIL.

As DNA, the CDR3 is TGCAGTGCTAGAGATCTCGGGGGGCATAATTCACCCCTCCACTTT. Amino acids: CSARDLGGHNSPLHF. The chain uses TRBV20-1 and TRBJ1-6; D possibly corresponds to TRBD1 (6 bases). Germline CDR1 reads DFQATT; CDR2 reads SNEGSKA (reference sequence). The CDR3 has 15 residues. Trimming cost V 0 bases and J 5 bases, with 11 bases left between them.

This clonotype was seen a few times. The chain uses TRBV6-2 or TRBV6-3 and TRBJ2-7; D ambiguous. In germline, CDR1 is MNHEY, CDR2 SVGEGT. V shed 5 bases and J shed 0 bases, with 11 bases lying between them. The length of the CDR3 is 14 residues. The CDR3 bases are TGTGCCAGCAGTCCCACCCGGGTCTCCTACGAGCAGTACTTC. As protein: CASSPTRVSYEQYF.

CDR3 nucleotides: TGTGCCAGCAACACTCCCGTCCAGGGGACAACTAATGAAAAACTGTTTTTT. Encoded protein: CASNTPVQGTTNEKLFF. The chain links TRBV2 to TRBJ1-4; D perhaps matches TRBD1 (6 bases). In germline, CDR1 is SNHLY, CDR2 FYNNEI. CDR3 size: 17 residues. V was trimmed by 7 bases and J by 0 bases, leaving 18 bases between them. The variable domain in full, with the rest retrieved from reference TRBV2 and TRBJ1-4, is EPEVTQTPSHQVTQMGQEVILRCVPISNHLYFYWYRQILGQKVEFLVSFYNNEISEKSEIFDDQFSVERPDGSNFTLKIRSTKLEDSAMYFCASNTPVQGTTNEKLFFGSGTQLSVL.

The rearrangement joins TRBV25-1 to TRBJ2-7; 7 bases fit TRBD1. The V gene end was trimmed by 4 bases and the J gene end by 6 bases; junction bases not matched to a gene: 15. Germline V gene data show CDR1 as MGHDK and CDR2 as SYGVNS. This CDR3 contains 16 residues. The CDR3 loop is CASSAAGGTRVGEQYF. CDR3 DNA sequence: TGTGCCAGCAGTGCAGCAGGGGGAACACGGGTCGGCGAGCAGTACTTC.

Many counts were recorded for this clonotype. The chain is built from TRBV20-1 and TRBJ2-7; 8 bases map to TRBD1. The CDR3 spans 15 residues. Germline values: CDR1 DFQATT, CDR2 SNEGSKA (reference sequence). V lost 1 base and J lost 3; bases outside the gene matches: 8. The CDR3 DNA follows: TGCAGTGCTAGAGCCACTGCCAGGGGGCTCTACGAGCAGTACTTC. It encodes CSARATARGLYEQYF.

This clonotype was recorded a few times. The genes are TRBV20-1 and TRBJ1-1; D is possibly TRBD1 (5 bases). V shed 3 bases and J shed 9 bases, with 17 bases lying between them. CDR1 DFQATT and CDR2 SNEGSKA come from the germline V gene (reference sequence). The CDR3 has 13 amino acids. CDR3 coding DNA: TGCAGTGCTAGGGGGTCCCCCGGGGGTAAAGCTTTCTTT. Protein: CSARGSPGGKAFF.

This clonotype has a handful of counts. The chain is built from TRBV10-3 and TRBJ2-7; D assignment may be TRBD1 or TRBD2 (6 bases each). V gave up 6 bases and J gave up 1 base, with 13 bases separating them. This CDR3 has 14 residues. CDR1 ENHRY and CDR2 SYGVKD come from the germline V gene. Written as DNA, the CDR3 is TGTGCCATCAGAATAACAGGGACTTCCTACGAGCAGTACTTC. Translated: CAIRITGTSYEQYF.

This clonotype was recorded many times. The J gene is TRBJ2-1, the V gene TRBV12-3 or TRBV12-4, with D hard to call. V gave up 5 bases and J gave up 6 bases, with 5 bases separating them. This CDR3 comprises 11 residues. The CDR3 sequence is CASSPRNEQFF. CDR3 DNA: TGTGCCAGCAGTCCCCGCAATGAGCAGTTCTTC.